This TCR beta chain was sequenced during a study of cytomegalovirus exposure and HLA in healthy donors. The trim removed 3 bases at V and 8 bases at J, leaving 2 bases unmatched. The CDR3 has 13 amino acids. Germline lookup yields CDR1 SGHTA and CDR2 FQGNSA. General study results and limits: The authors listed 164 TCR beta chains as cytomegalovirus-associated. Previous analysis showed most TCR beta V segments were productive about 90% or about 30% of the time. CMV serostatus was the only immune exposure information that was available. When analyzed later, a missense DCLRE1C variant was found to be linked to TCR beta V- and J-gene trimming.

As concerns this clone: Its cognate antigen is unknown.

PCR amplification relied on 60 Vbeta primers (plus 13 Jbeta primers). Sequenced by immunoSEQ multiplex PCR; TCRdb stores in-frame clones only, minus some. The table shows approximately 72,000 clones, with around 81% occurring only once. The specimen was PBMCs. The chain has TRBV7-2 and TRBJ1-3; 9 nucleotides line up with TRBD1. This receptor was obtained from a male donor in good health and CMV-seropositive. CDR3 amino acids: CASSFRQGDTIYF. CDR3 nucleotides: TGTGCCAGCAGCTTTCGACAGGGGGACACCATATATTTT.